The clone carrying this T cell receptor beta chain was seen only once. Its antigen is not known. This record comes from a study of shared clonotypes between healthy human individuals. Whole-study findings and limits: What naive subsets generally showed was a larger estimated richness than memory subsets showed.

Sequencing was performed with immunoSEQ multiplex PCR; in TCRdb, only in-frame clones are kept and a portion is missing. The repertoire includes about 2 million clones, roughly 95% of them detected once, and 0.1% to 0.15% sits in the top ten. Germline CDR1 and CDR2: MDHEN and SYDVKM. The CDR3 runs 14 residues. V gave up 7 bases and J gave up 9 bases, with 19 bases separating them. Within Nashville, Tennessee resided all donors, each a Caucasian adult. Splitting the CD4+ cells yielded a CD45RA+ naive subset and a CD45RA-negative memory subset. J is TRBJ2-1 and V is TRBV28; D is perhaps TRBD2 (6 bases). This receptor was taken from a man aged 18 to 29 in good health. Sample: naive CD4+ T cells sorted from blood. Subset noted: CD45RA+ positively selected. CDR3 in amino acids: CASTKGGTLTEQFF. The CDR3 DNA follows: TGTGCCAGCACTAAGGGCGGGACTTTGACTGAGCAGTTCTTC.